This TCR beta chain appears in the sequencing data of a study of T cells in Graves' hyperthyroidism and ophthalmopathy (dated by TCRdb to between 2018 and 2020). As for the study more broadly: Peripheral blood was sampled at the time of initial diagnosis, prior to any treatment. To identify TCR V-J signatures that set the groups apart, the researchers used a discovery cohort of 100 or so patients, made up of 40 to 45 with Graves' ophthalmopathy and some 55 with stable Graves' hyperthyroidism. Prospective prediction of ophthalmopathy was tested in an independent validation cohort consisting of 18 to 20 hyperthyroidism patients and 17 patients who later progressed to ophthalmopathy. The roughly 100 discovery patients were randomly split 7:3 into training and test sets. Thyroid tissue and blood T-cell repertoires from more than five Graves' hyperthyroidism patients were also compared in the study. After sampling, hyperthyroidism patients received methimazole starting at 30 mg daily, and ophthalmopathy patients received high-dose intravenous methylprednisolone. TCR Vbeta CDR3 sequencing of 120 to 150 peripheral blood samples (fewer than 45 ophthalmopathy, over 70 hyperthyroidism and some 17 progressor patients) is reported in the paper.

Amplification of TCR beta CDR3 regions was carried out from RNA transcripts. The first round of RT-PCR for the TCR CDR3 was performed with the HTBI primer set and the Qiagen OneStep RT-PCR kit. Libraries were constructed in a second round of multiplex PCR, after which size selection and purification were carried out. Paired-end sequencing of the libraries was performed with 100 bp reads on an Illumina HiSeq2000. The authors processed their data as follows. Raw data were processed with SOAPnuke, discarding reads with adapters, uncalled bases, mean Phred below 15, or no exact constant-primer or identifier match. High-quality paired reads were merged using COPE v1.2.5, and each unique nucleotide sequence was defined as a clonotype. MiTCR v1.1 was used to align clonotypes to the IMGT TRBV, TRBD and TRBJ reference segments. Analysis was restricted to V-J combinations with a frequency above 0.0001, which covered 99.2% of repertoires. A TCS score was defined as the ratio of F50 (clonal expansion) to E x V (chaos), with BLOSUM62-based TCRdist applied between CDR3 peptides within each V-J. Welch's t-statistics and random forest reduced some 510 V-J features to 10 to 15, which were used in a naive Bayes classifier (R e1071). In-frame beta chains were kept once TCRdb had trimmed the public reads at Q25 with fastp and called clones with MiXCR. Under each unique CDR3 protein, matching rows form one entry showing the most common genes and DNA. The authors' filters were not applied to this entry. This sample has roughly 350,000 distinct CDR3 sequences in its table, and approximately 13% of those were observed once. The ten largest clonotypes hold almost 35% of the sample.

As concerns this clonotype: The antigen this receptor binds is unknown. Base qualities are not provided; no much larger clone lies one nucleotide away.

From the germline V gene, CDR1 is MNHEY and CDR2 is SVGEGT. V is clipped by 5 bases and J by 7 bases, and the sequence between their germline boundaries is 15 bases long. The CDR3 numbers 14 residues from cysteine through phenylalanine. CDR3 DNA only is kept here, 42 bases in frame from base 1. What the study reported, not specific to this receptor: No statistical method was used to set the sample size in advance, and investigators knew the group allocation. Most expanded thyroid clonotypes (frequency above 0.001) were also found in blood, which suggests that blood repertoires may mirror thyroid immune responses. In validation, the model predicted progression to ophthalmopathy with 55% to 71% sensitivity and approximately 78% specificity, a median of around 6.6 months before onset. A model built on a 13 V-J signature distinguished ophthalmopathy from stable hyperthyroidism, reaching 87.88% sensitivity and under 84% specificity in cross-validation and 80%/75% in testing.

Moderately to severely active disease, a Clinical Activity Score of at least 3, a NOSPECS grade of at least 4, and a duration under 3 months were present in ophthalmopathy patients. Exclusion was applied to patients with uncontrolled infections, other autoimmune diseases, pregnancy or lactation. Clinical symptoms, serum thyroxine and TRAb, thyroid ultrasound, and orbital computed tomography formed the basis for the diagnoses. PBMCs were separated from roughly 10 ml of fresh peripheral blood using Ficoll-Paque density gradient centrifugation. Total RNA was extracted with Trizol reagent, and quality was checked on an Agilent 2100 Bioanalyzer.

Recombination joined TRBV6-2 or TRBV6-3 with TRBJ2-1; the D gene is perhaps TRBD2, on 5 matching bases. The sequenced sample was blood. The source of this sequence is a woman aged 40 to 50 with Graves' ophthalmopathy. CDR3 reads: CASSGPTRENEQFF. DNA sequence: TGTGCCAGCAGTGGTCCTACTAGGGAGAATGAGCAGTTCTTC.